These 23 T cell receptor beta chains came from one sample sequenced in a study of neurological immune-mediated disorders. TCRdb reprocessed the 5' RACE reads via MiXCR and lists one record per CDR3 protein. The profile shows roughly 70,000 distinct CDR3 sequences, around 3.9% of them singletons. Specimen: PBMCs. These receptors were obtained from a man in his thirties or forties with multiple sclerosis.

This clonotype was picked up many times. V and J are TRBV29-1 and TRBJ2-1; D unclear. CDR1 SQVTM and CDR2 ANQGSEA come from the germline V gene. Trimming removed 4 bases at V and 10 bases at J, with 8 bases between. CDR3 length: 10 amino acids. CDR3 nucleotide sequence: TGCAGCGTTGTGGCAGTCGAGCAGTTCTTC. This encodes CSVVAVEQFF.

In this sample, this clonotype turned up many times. DNA for the CDR3: TGTGCCAGCAGTTCTTGGACCCAAGAGACCCAGTACTTC. Protein: CASSSWTQETQYF. V usage is TRBV6-5 and J usage is TRBJ2-5; the D is unclear. CDR3 size: 13 residues. V was cut by 4 bases and J by 1 base, with 7 bases left in between. In germline, CDR1 is MNHEY, CDR2 SVGAGI.

This clonotype showed up many times. V and J are TRBV6-6 and TRBJ2-1; 13 bases are a match to TRBD2. The V segment lost 6 bases and the J segment 3 bases; nucleotides outside the gene matches: 8. In germline, CDR1 is MNHNY, CDR2 SVGAGI (reference sequence). This CDR3 is 17 amino acids long. CDR3 in amino acids: CASSPLGLAGVYNEQFF. In DNA form, the CDR3 reads TGTGCCAGCAGCCCACTAGGACTAGCGGGGGTCTACAATGAGCAGTTCTTC.

This sequence joins TRBV20-1 and TRBJ1-1; no definite D call. CDR1 and CDR2 (germline): DFQATT, SNEGSKA (reference sequence). V shed 6 bases and J shed 1 base, with 15 bases lying between them. This CDR3 comprises 14 residues. In DNA, the CDR3 is TGCAGTGCCAGATCAGGCCCTAAGAACACTGAAGCTTTCTTT. Amino acid sequence: CSARSGPKNTEAFF.

Concerning this clonotype: At one boundary the junction diverges from the germline segment, which might be a read error. The chain has TRBV2 and TRBJ1-5; 8 bases line up with TRBD1. Germline V CDR1 and CDR2: SNHLY, FYNNEI. The CDR3 extends over 14 amino acids. In DNA, the CDR3 is TGTGCCAGCACTGACAGGGGCGTCGTTCAGCCCCAGAATTTT. Translating it yields CASTDRGVVQPQNF.

This sequence joins TRBV7-9 and TRBJ2-2; 7 nucleotides align to TRBD1. Trimming took 4 bases from V and 2 from J; bases not matched to a gene: 4. This CDR3 spans 15 amino acids. Germline V lookup: CDR1 SEHNR, CDR2 FQNEAQ (reference sequence). Written as DNA, the CDR3 is TGTGCCAGCAGCTCACGACAGGGAAACACCGGGGAGCTGTTTTTT. It yields the protein CASSSRQGNTGELFF.

This clonotype came up many times. The chain uses TRBV20-1 and TRBJ2-5; 12 bases are shared with TRBD2. V shed 7 bases, J shed 3 bases, and the junction held 12 bases outside the gene matches. CDR1 is DFQATT, CDR2 SNEGSKA, per germline (reference sequence). The CDR3 is 16 residues long. CDR3 in amino acids: CSVSASGGASEETQYF. The CDR3 nucleotides are TGCAGTGTGTCGGCTAGCGGGGGGGCCTCGGAAGAGACCCAGTACTTC.

In its sample, this clonotype was seen many times. The chain couples TRBV20-1 to TRBJ1-1; 7 bases align to TRBD1. The CDR3 loop spans 12 amino acids. J gave up 4 bases and V 8 bases, and 7 bases lay outside the gene matches. The germline V gene has CDR1 DFQATT and CDR2 SNEGSKA (reference sequence). The CDR3 DNA reads TGCAGTCCGTACAGGGGAGGCACTGAAGCTTTCTTT. Translated, it gives CSPYRGGTEAFF.

This clonotype was counted ten times or more. J is TRBJ2-5 and V is TRBV4-3; D could derive from TRBD1 or TRBD2 (6 bases each). Trimming shortened V by 0 bases and J by 4 bases, and 15 bases separated the two germline ends. The CDR3 consists of 16 residues. CDR1 and CDR2 (germline): LGHNA, YSLEER. The CDR3 loop reads CASSQEWGGGGETQYF. For the CDR3, the DNA is TGCGCCAGCAGCCAAGAGTGGGGCGGAGGGGGAGAGACCCAGTACTTC.

The sample holds many counts of this clonotype. The chain employs TRBV7-2 and TRBJ1-2; TRBD1 might be the D (6 bases). This CDR3 contains 15 residues. Trimming took 5 bases from V and 0 from J, leaving 13 bases between them. Germline-derived CDR1 and CDR2 are SGHTA and FQGNSA. CDR3 region: CASSADSTTNYGYTF. The CDR3 nucleotides are TGTGCCAGCAGCGCGGACAGTACAACTAACTATGGCTACACCTTC.

There are many counts of this clonotype. V gene TRBV20-1 combines with J gene TRBJ1-3; maybe TRBD1 (5 bases). This CDR3 spans 15 amino acids. Germline CDR1 and CDR2: DFQATT and SNEGSKA (reference sequence). V lost 3 bases and J lost 0, with 12 bases in between. The chain's CDR3 is CSARGLGSSGNTIYF. The CDR3 DNA is TGCAGTGCTAGGGGGCTTGGTAGCTCTGGAAACACCATATATTTT.

In its sample, this clonotype was seen many times. The chain is built from TRBV12-3 or TRBV12-4 and TRBJ1-5, with D tentatively TRBD1 (6 bases). The V gene lost 2 bases and the J gene lost 3 bases, with 8 bases spanning the gap. The CDR3 contains 14 residues. CDR3 region: CASSLQGLNQPQHF. DNA of the CDR3: TGTGCCAGCAGTTTACAGGGGCTCAATCAGCCCCAGCATTTT.

At least ten counts were recorded for this clonotype. CDR3 protein: CASSLAGTFGGEKLFF. The CDR3, as DNA: TGCGCCAGCAGCTTGGCCGGGACTTTCGGAGGGGAAAAACTGTTTTTT. This chain connects TRBV5-1 to TRBJ1-4; weak D call: TRBD1 (5 bases). With 0 bases removed from V and 8 bases from J, the gap between germline ends came to 17 bases. CDR1 and CDR2 from the germline V gene are SGHRS and YFSETQ. The CDR3 sequence is 16 residues long.

This clonotype was found many times. The gene calls are TRBV10-1 and TRBJ2-3; possible D gene TRBD1, 7 bases. The V end was cut by 6 bases, the J end by 6 bases, with 16 bases between. Germline V gives CDR1 WNHNN, CDR2 SYGVQD (reference sequence). The CDR3 runs 14 residues. In DNA form, the CDR3 reads TGCGCCAGCAGAGGAGGGGGCGCCGGGGATACGCAGTATTTT. It translates to CASRGGGAGDTQYF.

Ten or more counts support this clonotype. The chain employs TRBV11-2 and TRBJ2-5, with TRBD2 as a possible D gene (7 bases). The germline gives CDR1 SGHAT, CDR2 FQNNGV. V was clipped by 1 base and J by 0 bases, with 9 bases between them. CDR3 length equals 15 residues. Here the CDR3 reads CASSLAGGYQETQYF. The CDR3 region has the DNA TGTGCCAGCAGCTTAGCGGGGGGCTACCAAGAGACCCAGTACTTC.

On this clonotype: A much larger clonotype is one base distant, so this may be a read error. The V gene is TRBV27, the J gene TRBJ2-7, with a weak D call TRBD1 (6 bases). CDR1 is MNHEY, CDR2 SMNVEV, per germline (reference sequence). CDR3 size: 11 residues. DNA for the CDR3: TGTGTCAGCAGGGGAGCCTACGAGCAGTACTTC. Its protein product is CVSRGAYEQYF.

In its sample, this clonotype was seen many times. This may come from a read error, since a much larger clone is one base off. In DNA, the CDR3 is TGCGCCAGCAGCCAAGTACCCCCGACGGGTGGGAGCTCCTACGAGCAGTACTTC. This sequence encodes CASSQVPPTGGSSYEQYF. The rearrangement uses TRBV4-1 and TRBJ2-7, with a weak D call TRBD2 (5 bases). Germline CDR1 and CDR2: MGHRA and YSYEKL. CDR3 length equals 18 residues. The V and J ends lost 1 base and 0 bases respectively, with 19 bases between them.

In its sample, this clonotype was seen many times. The rearrangement uses TRBV20-1 and TRBJ2-1; 8 bases are shared with TRBD2. The ends lost 0 bases at V and 8 bases at J; junction bases unmatched: 12. Germline V gene data show CDR1 as DFQATT and CDR2 as SNEGSKA (reference sequence). There are 16 residues in the CDR3. In nucleotides, the CDR3 is TGCAGTGCTAGAGACGGAGAGCGGGGGATCTTAGATGAGCAGTTCTTC. This codes for CSARDGERGILDEQFF.

This clonotype was observed many times. The J gene is TRBJ2-1, the V gene TRBV12-3 or TRBV12-4; D is uncertain. The length of the CDR3 is 13 residues. Deletions cut 5 bases from V and 12 bases from J, with 17 bases between. CDR3 nucleotide sequence: TGTGCCAGCAGTCCCGTGAAGGGTGGGGTGCAGTTCTTC. Translating gives CASSPVKGGVQFF.

This clonotype was seen ten or more times. The chain combines TRBV4-1 with TRBJ1-1; tentatively, D is TRBD1 (5 bases). The CDR3 sequence is 17 residues long. Trimming took 1 base from V and 0 from J, leaving 15 bases between them. Germline V lookup: CDR1 MGHRA, CDR2 YSYEKL. The CDR3: CASSQGGKGSMNTEAFF. In DNA, the CDR3 is TGCGCCAGCAGCCAAGGGGGGAAGGGATCCATGAACACTGAAGCTTTCTTT.

This clonotype was found many times. V usage is TRBV20-1 and J usage is TRBJ1-2, with 7 bases fitting TRBD1. Germline-derived CDR1 and CDR2 are DFQATT and SNEGSKA (reference sequence). After removal of 6 bases from V and 3 bases from J, the junction contained 13 bases not matched to a gene. This CDR3 has 15 residues. The CDR3 is CSAFPGQEADYGYTF. CDR3 in DNA: TGCAGTGCATTTCCCGGACAGGAGGCAGACTATGGCTACACCTTC.

This clonotype was observed at least ten times. This chain connects TRBV7-9 to TRBJ1-2, with 8 bases identical to TRBD1. V lost 4 bases, J lost 8 bases, and 9 bases stayed unmatched. The CDR3 sequence is 14 residues long. CDR1 is SEHNR and CDR2 is FQNEAQ in the germline V gene (reference sequence). For the CDR3, the DNA is TGTGCCAGCAGCTACCCCCAGGGGGCAGGCGGCTACACCTTC. Translating gives CASSYPQGAGGYTF. The whole variable domain, filled in from reference TRBV7-9 and TRBJ1-2, reads DTGVSQNPRHKITKRGQNVTFRCDPISEHNRLYWYRQTLGQGPEFLTYFQNEAQLEKSRLLSDRFSAERPKGSFSTLEIQRTEQGDSAMYLCASSYPQGAGGYTFGSGTRLTVV.

At least ten counts were recorded for this clonotype. V usage is TRBV20-1 and J usage is TRBJ2-1; 10 nucleotides align to TRBD2. The germline V gene encodes CDR1 DFQATT and CDR2 SNEGSKA (reference sequence). There are 15 residues in the CDR3. With 1 base clipped from V and 8 bases from J, the junction kept 8 bases outside the gene matches. DNA for the CDR3: TGCAGTGCTAGAGGCCTAGCGGGGGCTAGGGATGAGCAGTTCTTC. It specifies CSARGLAGARDEQFF.